The 2 T cell receptor beta chains below come from one sample, sequenced in a study of early T cells in non-severe SARS-CoV-2 infection. TCRdb processed the 5' RACE reads anew with MiXCR; each CDR3 protein has one entry. The sample yields tens of thousands of distinct CDR3 sequences, approximately 6% seen once. Sequencing input: whole blood. Every receptor here comes from an adult who was a healthcare worker with PCR-confirmed SARS-CoV-2 infection or an uninfected control (not recorded which).

This clonotype was picked up a small number of times. The V call is TRBV6-6, the J call TRBJ2-6; no definite D call. The CDR3 runs to 16 residues. Germline CDR1 and CDR2: MNHNY and SVGAGI (reference sequence). Trimming took 10 bases from V and 0 from J, leaving 16 bases between them. CDR3 sequence reads: CATLPRHRSGANVLTF. The CDR3 nucleotides read TGTGCCACCTTACCTCGACACCGCTCTGGGGCCAACGTCCTGACTTTC.

The genes are TRBV6-6 and TRBJ1-2; tentatively, D is TRBD1 (6 bases). The CDR3 runs 14 residues. V lost 5 bases and J 4 bases, leaving 14 bases between the germline ends. CDR1 and CDR2 (germline): MNHNY, SVGAGI (reference sequence). The CDR3: CASSDRTEPYGYTF. In DNA, the CDR3 is TGTGCCAGCAGTGATAGGACAGAGCCCTATGGCTACACCTTC.